The 17 T cell receptor beta chains listed next were all sequenced from one sample in a study of shared clonotypes between healthy human individuals. TCRdb keeps only in-frame clones here, not all; method: immunoSEQ multiplex PCR. The sample contains a few million clones, just over 90% of which appear only once. The sequenced sample was naive CD4+ T cells from PBMCs. As to subset: CD45RA+ positively selected. These receptors originate from a man in his late teens or twenties in good health. Some clones in this sample may be carry-over from other donors' samples.

The chain uses TRBV5-1 and TRBJ2-3, with a tentative D call TRBD2 (6 bases). CDR1 is SGHRS and CDR2 is YFSETQ in the germline V gene. The CDR3 consists of 16 residues. V shed 3 bases and J shed 1 base, with 15 bases lying between them. The CDR3 DNA sequence: TGCGCCAGCAGCTGGGCGGGACTCGTCGGCACAGATACGCAGTATTTT. It codes for CASSWAGLVGTDTQYF.

About this clone: Additional DNA sequences in this sample encode the identical CDR3. This chain links TRBV5-1 with TRBJ1-2; D gene uncertain. The CDR3 sequence is 13 residues long. Per the germline V gene, CDR1 is SGHRS and CDR2 is YFSETQ. Trimming shortened V by 2 bases and J by 2 bases, and 7 bases separated the two germline ends. Here the CDR3 reads CASSFGGNYGYTF. CDR3 nucleotide sequence: TGCGCCAGCAGCTTCGGTGGGAACTATGGCTACACCTTC.

The V and J genes are TRBV5-1 and TRBJ2-3, with 7 positions matching TRBD2. Germline V gives CDR1 SGHRS, CDR2 YFSETQ. CDR3 size: 16 residues. Unmatched junction bases numbered 6, after V lost 0 bases and J lost 2 bases. The CDR3 loop is CASSLGPSGTTDTQYF. The CDR3, as DNA: TGCGCCAGCAGCTTGGGGCCTAGCGGTACCACAGATACGCAGTATTTT. The complete variable domain, with remaining parts taken from reference TRBV5-1 and TRBJ2-3, reads KAGVTQTPRYLIKTRGQQVTLSCSPISGHRSVSWYQQTPGQGLQFLFEYFSETQRNKGNFPGRFSGRQFSNSRSEMNVSTLELGDSALYLCASSLGPSGTTDTQYFGPGTRLTVL.

This chain joins TRBV28 and TRBJ2-6; 8 bases agree with TRBD1. Germline values: CDR1 MDHEN, CDR2 SYDVKM. The junction had 6 bases not matched to a gene; V was cut back by 6 bases and J by 2 bases. The CDR3 contains 16 residues. The CDR3 region is CASRPLQGAGANVLTF. The DNA for the CDR3 is TGTGCCAGCAGACCACTACAGGGGGCTGGGGCCAACGTCCTGACTTTC.

The chain combines TRBV5-6 with TRBJ1-2; TRBD1 matches 9 bases. CDR1 SGHDT and CDR2 YYEEEE come from the germline V gene. Unmatched junction bases numbered 6, after V lost 3 bases and J lost 3 bases. This CDR3 contains 15 residues. The CDR3: CASSYGQGFDYGYTF. The CDR3 region has the DNA TGTGCCAGCAGCTACGGACAGGGGTTTGACTATGGCTACACCTTC.

V and J are TRBV6-1 and TRBJ1-4, with TRBD1 identical over 9 bases. The length of the CDR3 is 17 residues. After removal of 1 base from V and 8 bases from J, the junction contained 11 bases not matched to a gene. Germline values: CDR1 MNHNS, CDR2 SASEGT. The CDR3 DNA is TGTGCCAGCAGTGAAGAGGTTTGGGGACAGGGTCAAGAAAAACTGTTTTTT. This translates into CASSEEVWGQGQEKLFF.

Only one count was recorded for this clone. The chain uses TRBV2 and TRBJ1-2; D possibly corresponds to TRBD1 (5 bases). CDR1 SNHLY and CDR2 FYNNEI come from the germline V gene. Trimming took 4 bases from V and 4 from J, leaving 16 bases between them. The CDR3 covers 15 residues. CDR3 sequence (DNA): TGTGCCAGCAGTGTAAGCCCCCGACAGACCTATGGCTACACCTTC. Translated: CASSVSPRQTYGYTF.

CDR3 DNA sequence: TGTGCCAGCAGGATTGGGGGCCTGGGGACAGATACGCAGTATTTT. Translated, it gives CASRIGGLGTDTQYF. V is TRBV28 and J is TRBJ2-3, with D possibly TRBD1 on 6 matching bases. The CDR3 spans 15 residues. Trimming shortened V by 6 bases and J by 3 bases, and 16 bases separated the two germline ends. Germline V CDR1 and CDR2: MDHEN, SYDVKM.

The rearrangement uses TRBV2 and TRBJ2-3; a possible D gene is TRBD2 (6 bases). The V gene's germline CDR1 is SNHLY and CDR2 FYNNEI. V shed 8 bases and J shed 4 bases, with 19 bases lying between them. This CDR3 has 15 residues. CDR3 region: CASGGKAGRADTQYF. In nucleotides, the CDR3 is TGTGCCAGCGGGGGTAAGGCGGGACGGGCAGATACGCAGTATTTT.

The J gene is TRBJ2-3, the V gene TRBV7-3; D gene unclear. Germline assignment: CDR1 SGHTA and CDR2 FQGTGA. This CDR3 contains 15 residues. V lost 1 base and J lost 4, with 12 bases in between. CDR3 DNA: TGTGCCAGCAGCTTAAATAGGAGTCCCCCAGATACGCAGTATTTT. Residues: CASSLNRSPPDTQYF.

The chain uses TRBV9 and TRBJ1-1; TRBD1 agrees at 7 bases. Germline V lookup: CDR1 SGDLS, CDR2 YYNGEE. This CDR3 has 14 amino acids. The V segment lost 7 bases and the J segment 4 bases; nucleotides outside the gene matches: 10. CDR3 coding DNA: TGTGCCAGCTGGGGGGGACAGAGGAGCACTGAAGCTTTCTTT. Translating it yields CASWGGQRSTEAFF.

The rearrangement uses TRBV6-6 and TRBJ2-5, with D possibly called TRBD1 or TRBD2 (6 bases each). V gave up 6 bases and J gave up 2 bases, with 16 bases separating them. Germline V gene sequence: CDR1 MNHNY, CDR2 SVGAGI (reference sequence). There are 15 residues in the CDR3. The CDR3 nucleotides are TGTGCCAGCAGACCGAGTTGGGGGGCTCAAGAGACCCAGTACTTC. Translated: CASRPSWGAQETQYF.

This clone appeared a single time. Other DNA variants within this sample encode the same CDR3. The chain employs TRBV7-3 and TRBJ2-1; 7 nucleotides agree with TRBD1. Germline CDR1 is SGHTA and CDR2 is FQGTGA. V shed 5 bases, J shed 3 bases, and the junction held 7 bases outside the gene matches. The CDR3 totals 15 residues. DNA for the CDR3: TGTGCCAGCAGCCCGAGCCGGGACAGCTACAATGAGCAGTTCTTC. Translated: CASSPSRDSYNEQFF.

The CDR3 sequence: CASSARTGLGQPQHF. The CDR3 DNA follows: TGTGCCAGCAGCGCCCGGACAGGTTTAGGGCAGCCCCAGCATTTT. The chain links TRBV7-2 to TRBJ1-5, with 7 bases lining up with TRBD1. The CDR3 has 15 amino acids. The V gene end was trimmed by 5 bases and the J gene end by 7 bases; junction bases not matched to a gene: 11. The V gene's germline CDR1 is SGHTA and CDR2 FQGNSA.

This chain joins TRBV6-6 and TRBJ2-5; no reliable D call. Germline CDR1 reads MNHNY; CDR2 reads SVGAGI (reference sequence). V gave up 4 bases and J gave up 3 bases, with 15 bases separating them. The length of the CDR3 is 15 residues. For the CDR3, the DNA is TGTGCCAGCAGTTCGGGCGGACGGCCAGAAGAGACCCAGTACTTC. Amino acids: CASSSGGRPEETQYF.

Concerning this clone itself: This specimen includes other DNA sequences encoding the same CDR3. The chain recombines TRBV9 with TRBJ2-1; D is unclear. Trimming shortened V by 0 bases and J by 2 bases, and 9 bases separated the two germline ends. Looked up from germline, CDR1 is SGDLS and CDR2 is YYNGEE. The CDR3 is made up of 15 amino acids. The CDR3 DNA sequence: TGTGCCAGCAGCGTAGGTGGCCTAGCCTACAATGAGCAGTTCTTC. Amino acid sequence: CASSVGGLAYNEQFF.

The chain carries TRBV27 and TRBJ1-4; possible D gene TRBD1, 6 bases. V lost 5 bases to trimming and J lost 0 bases, with 22 bases between them. The CDR3 covers 19 residues. CDR1 and CDR2 from the germline V gene are MNHEY and SMNVEV (reference sequence). The CDR3 reads CASSPGPGARGATNEKLFF. The CDR3 coding sequence is TGTGCCAGCAGTCCGGGACCGGGGGCGCGGGGGGCAACTAATGAAAAACTGTTTTTT.